Listed below are T cell receptor beta chains from one sample, sequenced in a study of T cells after yellow fever vaccination. TCRdb re-called the 5' RACE reads through MiXCR, storing one row per CDR3 protein. The sample shows approximately 580,000 distinct CDR3 sequences, 17% of them seen only once. Sequencing used PBMCs, obtained about 5 days after the first yellow fever vaccination. All receptors come from a man aged 18 to 29 who received the YFV17D yellow fever vaccine. Both conserved end residues are part of each CDR3. D genes are given only for firm matches. Where a row states a size, it is once, few, many or the class of an expanded clone; other rows omit it.

D gene	clone size	V gene	J gene	CDR3 protein	CDR3 DNA
NA	NA	TRBV6-9	TRBJ2-1	CAAESQERYNEQFF	TGTGCCGCCGAGTCCCAAGAGCGTTACAATGAGCAGTTCTTC
NA	few	TRBV4-1	TRBJ1-5	CASSTRALNQPQHF	TGCGCCAGCAGCACCCGGGCACTCAATCAGCCCCAGCATTTT
TRBD2	many	TRBV5-6	TRBJ2-5	CASNEPGGLEETQYF	TGTGCCAGCAATGAACCGGGGGGTCTCGAAGAGACCCAGTACTTC
NA	NA	TRBV28	TRBJ2-2	CASSLTVFGELFF	TGTGCCAGCAGTTTGACGGTTTTCGGGGAGCTGTTTTTT
NA	NA	TRBV15	TRBJ1-2	CATSNRAPGPDYGYTF	TGTGCCACCAGCAATCGGGCCCCAGGGCCCGACTATGGCTACACCTTC
NA	NA	TRBV20-1	TRBJ2-3	CSGVGRSDTQYF	TGCAGTGGGGTTGGGCGGTCAGATACGCAGTATTTT
TRBD1	few	TRBV4-2	TRBJ1-5	CASSQATGGDQPQHF	TGTGCCAGCAGCCAAGCGACAGGGGGCGATCAGCCCCAGCATTTT
NA	few	TRBV28	TRBJ1-2	CASTAGPEEYGYTF	TGTGCCAGCACCGCAGGGCCGGAAGAATATGGCTACACCTTC
NA	NA	TRBV5-1	TRBJ2-2	CASSFVTGRPGELFF	TGCGCCAGCAGCTTTGTAACAGGGAGGCCCGGGGAGCTGTTTTTT
TRBD1	few	TRBV29-1	TRBJ2-5	CSVLDRGVGKTQYF	TGCAGCGTTCTGGACAGGGGCGTAGGGAAGACCCAGTACTTC
NA	NA	TRBV4-1	TRBJ1-4	CASSQAPGVGEKLFF	TGCGCCAGCAGCCAAGCCCCCGGGGTGGGTGAAAAACTGTTTTTT
NA	few	TRBV4-3	TRBJ1-4	CASSQGAGDNEKLFF	TGCGCCAGCAGCCAAGGCGCAGGCGATAATGAAAAACTGTTTTTT
NA	once	TRBV7-9	TRBJ2-1	CASSLTRAGLINEQFF	TGTGCCAGCAGCTTAACGAGGGCAGGGTTGATCAATGAGCAGTTCTTC
TRBD1	NA	TRBV4-3	TRBJ2-1	CASSRGTARYNEQFF	TGCGCCAGCAGTCGAGGGACAGCTCGCTACAATGAGCAGTTCTTC
NA	NA	TRBV20-1	TRBJ1-5	CCARGEGFMGNQPQHF	TGCTGTGCTAGAGGGGAGGGGTTTATGGGCAATCAGCCCCAGCATTTT
NA	NA	TRBV6-5	TRBJ2-7	CASSSRVLSGYEQYF	TGTGCCAGCAGTTCACGCGTCCTATCGGGCTACGAGCAGTACTTC
NA	few	TRBV4-1	TRBJ1-1	CASSRTRRTDTEAFF	TGCGCCAGCAGTCGCACTAGGAGGACGGACACTGAAGCTTTCTTT
NA	few	TRBV7-3	TRBJ2-3	CASSFIPGRSTDTQYF	TGTGCCAGCAGCTTCATACCAGGACGAAGCACAGATACGCAGTATTTT
TRBD1	few	TRBV14	TRBJ2-5	CASSQNRGVYF	TGTGCCAGCAGCCAGAACAGGGGAGTCTACTTC
TRBD1	NA	TRBV6-1	TRBJ1-1	CASRDLGQGGTEAFF	TGTGCCAGCAGGGACCTGGGACAGGGAGGTACTGAAGCTTTCTTT
NA	many	TRBV4-3	TRBJ1-5	CASSQDFGGLQPQHF	TGCGCCAGCAGCCAAGATTTCGGGGGGCTTCAGCCCCAGCATTTT
TRBD1	few	TRBV7-3	TRBJ2-5	CASSRTGGMETQYF	TGTGCCAGCAGCCGGACAGGGGGCATGGAGACCCAGTACTTC
NA	NA	TRBV7-9	TRBJ2-1	CASSLPGSVLYNEQFF	TGTGCCAGCAGCTTACCTGGGTCCGTTTTGTACAATGAGCAGTTCTTC
NA	NA	TRBV5-1	TRBJ2-4	CASSTGQNIQYF	TGCGCCAGTTCGACGGGGCAAAACATTCAGTACTTC
TRBD2	many	TRBV4-1	TRBJ2-3	CASSRRLAGGIPDTQYF	TGCGCCAGCAGCCGTCGACTAGCGGGGGGGATCCCAGATACGCAGTATTTT
NA	NA	TRBV20-1	TRBJ2-7	CSARDGRQTYEQYF	TGCAGTGCTAGAGATGGCCGGCAGACCTACGAGCAGTACTTC
NA	NA	TRBV13	TRBJ2-1	CASKGTPLYNEQFF	TGTGCCAGCAAAGGGACACCCCTATACAATGAGCAGTTCTTC
NA	NA	TRBV20-1	TRBJ2-1	CSASRGSYNEQFF	TGCAGTGCTAGTAGGGGCTCCTACAATGAGCAGTTCTTC
NA	NA	TRBV19	TRBJ2-1	CATTSLGLQNEQFF	TGTGCCACTACTTCCTTGGGGTTACAGAATGAGCAGTTCTTC
TRBD1	few	TRBV30	TRBJ2-7	CAFRDRGSYEQYF	TGTGCCTTCCGGGACAGGGGCTCCTACGAGCAGTACTTC
NA	few	TRBV6-2/TRBV6-3	TRBJ2-2	CASSYPSTGELFF	TGTGCCAGCAGTTATCCGTCCACCGGGGAGCTGTTTTTT
NA	few	TRBV29-1	TRBJ1-1	CSVSKSLGAFF	TGCAGCGTTAGTAAATCCCTCGGAGCTTTCTTT
NA	NA	TRBV9	TRBJ2-6	CASSVGAGLSGANVLTF	TGTGCCAGCAGCGTAGGGGCGGGCCTCTCTGGGGCCAACGTCCTGACTTTC
NA	NA	TRBV6-1	TRBJ2-1	CASRTGQFRSYNEQFF	TGTGCCAGCAGAACCGGACAGTTCCGCTCCTACAATGAGCAGTTCTTC
TRBD2	few	TRBV4-3	TRBJ2-2	CASSQRGTSGETTGELFF	TGCGCCAGCAGCCAAAGGGGGACTAGCGGGGAAACGACCGGGGAGCTGTTTTTT
NA	few	TRBV9	TRBJ2-7	CASSVYLGEQYF	TGTGCCAGCAGCGTCTATTTGGGCGAGCAGTACTTC
NA	few	TRBV18	TRBJ2-1	CASSQTDSSHFWQFF	TGTGCCAGCTCACAAACGGACAGTTCTCATTTCTGGCAGTTCTTC
NA	NA	TRBV19	TRBJ1-4	CASDPGRPEKLFF	TGTGCCAGCGACCCGGGGCGTCCTGAAAAACTGTTTTTT
NA	few	TRBV7-2	TRBJ2-5	CASSLDRTQETQYF	TGTGCCAGCAGCTTAGACCGGACACAAGAGACCCAGTACTTC
TRBD1	many	TRBV6-1	TRBJ2-1	CASRPGQGANEQFF	TGTGCCAGCAGACCCGGACAGGGGGCGAATGAGCAGTTCTTC